The 27 T cell receptor beta chains presented below share a single source sample, sequenced in a study of T-cell reconstitution after alpha-beta-depleted transplantation in children. The TCRbeta library was prepared with unique molecular identifiers. TCRdb recomputed calls from the PCR reads with MiXCR, one row per CDR3 protein. The data hold 900,000 or so distinct CDR3 sequences, with roughly 15% observed a single time. The sample in question was PBMCs, mostly from graft donor cells, obtained 360 days after TCRalphabeta/CD19-depleted stem cell transplant. The receptors derive from a male patient under 18 who had a stem cell transplant for acute lymphoblastic leukemia, so the T cells may come from the graft donor.

This rearrangement joins TRBV24-1 to TRBJ1-4; possibly TRBD1 for D (5 bases). CDR1 is KGHDR and CDR2 is SFDVKD in the germline V gene. The V end was cut by 2 bases, the J end by 5 bases, with 11 bases between. This CDR3 region has 15 residues. The CDR3 nucleotides read TGTGCCACCAGTGATTCCGGGACGGGGAATGAAAAACTGTTTTTT. This codes for CATSDSGTGNEKLFF.

The chain couples TRBV5-1 to TRBJ2-2; 9 bases align to TRBD2. Germline loops: CDR1 SGHRS, CDR2 YFSETQ. Unmatched junction bases numbered 7, after V lost 2 bases and J lost 5 bases. CDR3 size: 16 residues. CDR3: CASSFGGRAGTGELFF. CDR3 nucleotides: TGCGCCAGCAGCTTTGGCGGGAGGGCCGGGACCGGGGAGCTGTTTTTT.

This clonotype appeared many times. This sequence joins TRBV19 and TRBJ1-1, with a possible D match to TRBD1 (6 bases). The CDR3 contains 17 residues. Germline V gene data show CDR1 as LNHDA and CDR2 as SQIVND (reference sequence). Trimming took 7 bases from V and 0 from J, leaving 21 bases between them. The CDR3 DNA reads TGTGCCAGTACGACTGTTCCGCCGGACAGTTTGAACACTGAAGCTTTCTTT. Translated, it gives CASTTVPPDSLNTEAFF. Filled out from reference TRBV19 and TRBJ1-1, the complete variable domain reads DGGITQSPKYLFRKEGQNVTLSCEQNLNHDAMYWYRQDPGQGLRLIYYSQIVNDFQKGDIAEGYSVSREKKESFPLTVTSAQKNPTAFYLCASTTVPPDSLNTEAFFGQGTRLTVV.

The rearrangement joins TRBV9 to TRBJ2-4, with 9 positions matching TRBD2. The junction had 11 bases not matched to a gene; V was cut back by 0 bases and J by 16 bases. The CDR3 sequence is 14 residues long. Germline loops: CDR1 SGDLS, CDR2 YYNGEE. CDR3 in amino acids: CASSVAPASGAFYF. Written as DNA, the CDR3 is TGTGCCAGCAGCGTAGCTCCGGCTAGCGGGGCCTTCTACTTC.

This clonotype was detected ten times or more. The V gene is TRBV28, the J gene TRBJ2-1; a weak D match, TRBD2 (6 bases). V shed 7 bases and J shed 14 bases, with 21 bases lying between them. The CDR3 runs 13 residues. Germline CDR1 MDHEN, CDR2 SYDVKM. The CDR3 coding sequence is TGTGCCAGCACTAAAAGAGGCGGGATTCGGAAGTTCTTC. Translated, it gives CASTKRGGIRKFF.

In this sample, this clonotype turned up a few times. V and J are TRBV5-1 and TRBJ2-5; 8 bases fit TRBD1. The J segment lost 7 bases and the V segment lost 4 bases, leaving 9 bases of the junction unmatched. The CDR3 is made up of 14 amino acids. Germline-derived CDR1 and CDR2 are SGHRS and YFSETQ. The CDR3 nucleotides are TGCGCCAGCAGCCCAGGACAGGGCCTTGGGACCCAGTACTTC. It yields the protein CASSPGQGLGTQYF.

This clonotype was seen only a few times. The chain has TRBV11-2 and TRBJ1-1; D unclear. Deletions cut 10 bases from V and 1 base from J, with 19 bases between. Germline assignment: CDR1 SGHAT and CDR2 FQNNGV. This CDR3 region has 15 residues. The chain's CDR3 is CAISAPGRGNTEAFF. DNA for the CDR3: TGTGCCATTTCCGCTCCGGGCAGAGGGAACACTGAAGCTTTCTTT.

The J gene is TRBJ2-7, the V gene TRBV27, with D possibly being TRBD2 (6 bases). CDR1 and CDR2 from the germline V gene are MNHEY and SMNVEV (reference sequence). Trimming shortened V by 3 bases and J by 3 bases, and 12 bases separated the two germline ends. The CDR3 is 14 residues long. The CDR3 protein is CASSFRGTFYEQYF. Here the CDR3 DNA reads TGTGCCAGCAGTTTTCGAGGGACTTTCTACGAGCAGTACTTC.

This clonotype was detected many times. V is TRBV29-1 and J is TRBJ1-2; D is perhaps TRBD1 (6 bases). The CDR3 covers 15 residues. Trimming removed 3 bases from V and 6 bases from J, with 20 bases in between. The germline gives CDR1 SQVTM, CDR2 ANQGSEA. CDR3 nucleotides: TGCAGCGTTGACGGGACACGGCAGTTTCGGGATGGCTACACCTTC. Its protein product is CSVDGTRQFRDGYTF. Full variable domain (outside the CDR3, taken from reference TRBV29-1 and TRBJ1-2): SAVISQKPSRDICQRGTSLTIQCQVDSQVTMMFWYRQQPGQSLTLIATANQGSEATYESGFVIDKFPISRPNLTFSTLTVSNMSPEDSSIYLCSVDGTRQFRDGYTFGSGTRLTVV.

The chain links TRBV24-1 to TRBJ2-7; 11 bases match TRBD1. CDR1 is KGHDR and CDR2 is SFDVKD in the germline V gene. V lost 3 bases, J lost 3 bases, and 6 bases stayed unmatched. This CDR3 region has 16 residues. Here the CDR3 reads CATSDRTGGFRYEQYF. In DNA form, the CDR3 reads TGTGCCACCAGTGATCGGACAGGGGGCTTCCGCTACGAGCAGTACTTC.

This clonotype appeared a few times. This chain uses TRBV20-1 with TRBJ2-7; D tentatively fits TRBD1 or TRBD2 (6 bases each). The ends were cut back, 8 bases at V and 0 bases at J, with 17 bases in the middle. The CDR3 has 14 amino acids. Germline loops: CDR1 DFQATT, CDR2 SNEGSKA (reference sequence). The CDR3: CSSPRGLSSYEQYF. CDR3 sequence (DNA): TGCAGTTCCCCCCGGGGGCTGAGCTCCTACGAGCAGTACTTC.

The chain employs TRBV20-1 and TRBJ2-7; D possibly corresponds to TRBD2 (5 bases). The CDR3 is 14 residues long. Looked up from germline, CDR1 is DFQATT and CDR2 is SNEGSKA (reference sequence). V lost 5 bases, J lost 4 bases, and 18 bases lay in between. CDR3 protein: CSAPGLSPPYEQYF. The CDR3 nucleotides are TGCAGTGCTCCTGGACTCTCTCCCCCATACGAGCAGTACTTC.

For the CDR3, the DNA is TGCAGTGCGAGCCGGGACAGCGTGATGACTGGAAACACCATATATTTT. Translated: CSASRDSVMTGNTIYF. The chain employs TRBV20-1 and TRBJ1-3, with 7 nucleotides matching TRBD1. Germline CDR1 reads DFQATT; CDR2 reads SNEGSKA (reference sequence). The V segment lost 6 bases and the J segment 2 bases; nucleotides outside the gene matches: 13. CDR3 length: 16 residues.

This clonotype has ten or more counts. The rearrangement joins TRBV7-9 to TRBJ2-5; unclear D gene. This CDR3 contains 15 residues. The germline V gene has CDR1 SEHNR and CDR2 FQNEAQ (reference sequence). Trimming stripped 2 bases from V and 3 bases from J, with 13 bases between. The CDR3 bases are TGTGCCAGCAGCTTAAGTCGTCTGAGGAAAGAGACCCAGTACTTC. It codes for CASSLSRLRKETQYF. Full variable domain (remainder filled in from reference TRBV7-9 and TRBJ2-5): DTGVSQNPRHKITKRGQNVTFRCDPISEHNRLYWYRQTLGQGPEFLTYFQNEAQLEKSRLLSDRFSAERPKGSFSTLEIQRTEQGDSAMYLCASSLSRLRKETQYFGPGTRLLVL.

This chain links TRBV4-1 with TRBJ2-7; TRBD2 is a possible D gene (5 bases). V was pared by 5 bases and J by 3 bases, with 14 bases between. This CDR3 is built from 14 residues. In germline, CDR1 is MGHRA, CDR2 YSYEKL. The CDR3, as DNA: TGCGCCAGCAGCTCAGGAGGCAAGGGCTACGAGCAGTACTTC. Translating it yields CASSSGGKGYEQYF.

The V and J genes are TRBV4-1 and TRBJ2-3; D uncertain. Germline CDR1 is MGHRA and CDR2 is YSYEKL. The CDR3 consists of 15 residues. The V end lost 0 bases, the J end lost 4 bases, and 11 bases lay between the germline ends. CDR3 in amino acids: CASSQESQYADTQYF. In DNA form, the CDR3 reads TGCGCCAGCAGCCAAGAATCCCAGTATGCAGATACGCAGTATTTT.

This sequence joins TRBV29-1 and TRBJ2-7, with 10 bases aligning to TRBD2. The CDR3 sequence is 13 residues long. Losses at the gene ends were 6 bases for V and 5 bases for J; bases not matched to a gene: 7. The germline V gene encodes CDR1 SQVTM and CDR2 ANQGSEA. The CDR3 region is CSVGTSVVHEQYF. DNA of the CDR3: TGCAGCGTAGGGACTAGCGTCGTCCACGAGCAGTACTTC.

As concerns this clonotype: One junction end does not reproduce the germline sequence, and a read error may be involved. This sequence joins TRBV12-3 or TRBV12-4 and TRBJ1-1; D gene uncertain. This CDR3 comprises 17 residues. The CDR3, as DNA: TGTGCCAGCAGTTTACCAGGACTCCTCGCACTGAACACTGAAGCTTCCTTT. It specifies CASSLPGLLALNTEASF.

The count of this clonotype is one. This rearrangement joins TRBV18 to TRBJ2-6; a weak D match, TRBD2 (5 bases). Trimming took 3 bases from V and 0 from J, leaving 9 bases between them. There are 16 residues in the CDR3. Germline values: CDR1 KGHSH, CDR2 LQKENI. CDR3 in amino acids: CASSPSGVSGANVLTF. In nucleotides, the CDR3 is TGTGCCAGCTCACCTTCCGGGGTCTCTGGGGCCAACGTCCTGACTTTC.

There are a few counts of this clonotype. The V call is TRBV9, the J call TRBJ2-7; 10 bases agree with TRBD1. V was clipped by 4 bases and J by 6 bases; unmatched bases: 4. This CDR3 has 13 residues. Germline assignment: CDR1 SGDLS and CDR2 YYNGEE. The DNA for the CDR3 is TGTGCCAGCAGCTCAGACAGGGGGCTCGAGCAGTACTTC. This sequence encodes CASSSDRGLEQYF. The whole variable domain, filled in from reference TRBV9 and TRBJ2-7, reads DSGVTQTPKHLITATGQRVTLRCSPRSGDLSVYWYQQSLDQGLQFLIQYYNGEERAKGNILERFSAQQFPDLHSELNLSSLELGDSALYFCASSSDRGLEQYFGPGTRLTVT.

This clonotype was counted a few times. The chain joins TRBV7-8 to TRBJ2-1; tentative D call: TRBD1 (5 bases). Germline-derived CDR1 and CDR2 are SGHVS and FQNEAQ. CDR3 length: 15 amino acids. The ends were cut back, 5 bases at V and 0 bases at J, with 11 bases in the middle. In DNA, the CDR3 is TGTGCCAGCAGCGACAGAGCTAGCTCCTACAATGAGCAGTTCTTC. The encoded protein is CASSDRASSYNEQFF.

This clonotype was seen a handful of times. The chain recombines TRBV7-9 with TRBJ2-5; perhaps D is TRBD1 or TRBD2 (6 bases each). Trimming left V 2 bases short and J 7 bases short, with 14 bases between. Looked up from germline, CDR1 is SEHNR and CDR2 is FQNEAQ (reference sequence). This CDR3 is built from 14 residues. CDR3 sequence (DNA): TGTGCCAGCAGCTTACGACAGGACGGGGGGACCCAGTACTTC. This gives the protein CASSLRQDGGTQYF.

This clonotype has only a few counts. The V and J genes are TRBV29-1 and TRBJ2-4; perhaps TRBD1 as D (6 bases). Trimming took off 5 bases at V and 6 bases at J, with 14 bases between the two ends. Germline V gene data show CDR1 as SQVTM and CDR2 as ANQGSEA. The CDR3 loop spans 13 amino acids. The CDR3 here is CSVRTAGVNIQYF. DNA of the CDR3: TGCAGCGTTCGGACAGCAGGGGTAAACATTCAGTACTTC.

Ten or more counts support this clonotype. This sequence joins TRBV9 and TRBJ2-2, with D possibly matching TRBD1 (6 bases). This CDR3 comprises 14 residues. CDR1 is SGDLS, CDR2 YYNGEE, per germline. V lost 3 bases to trimming and J lost 6 bases, with 12 bases between them. The DNA of the CDR3 is TGTGCCAGCAGCGCTAGACAGGTCCCCGGGGAGCTGTTTTTT. This sequence encodes CASSARQVPGELFF. The full variable domain, rest sourced from reference TRBV9 and TRBJ2-2, is DSGVTQTPKHLITATGQRVTLRCSPRSGDLSVYWYQQSLDQGLQFLIQYYNGEERAKGNILERFSAQQFPDLHSELNLSSLELGDSALYFCASSARQVPGELFFGEGSRLTVL.

DNA for the CDR3: TGTGCCAGCAGTTACTCGTGGGCCCGAGAAAACACCATATATTTT. Translated, it gives CASSYSWARENTIYF. The chain links TRBV6-5 to TRBJ1-3; no clear D gene. The CDR3 contains 15 residues. V dropped 0 bases and J dropped 6 bases, with 12 bases sitting between them. CDR1 and CDR2 (germline): MNHEY, SVGAGI.

This clonotype was observed a few times. The J gene is TRBJ2-7, the V gene TRBV5-8; a weak D match, TRBD1 (6 bases). Germline values: CDR1 SGHTS, CDR2 YDEGEE. Trimming shortened V by 2 bases and J by 0 bases, and 18 bases separated the two germline ends. The CDR3 covers 17 residues. This CDR3 reads CASSLSRGNSRSYEQYF. CDR3 sequence (DNA): TGTGCCAGCAGCTTAAGTAGGGGGAACTCACGCTCCTACGAGCAGTACTTC.

This clonotype was recorded a few times. This rearrangement joins TRBV28 to TRBJ1-5; D gene uncertain. Germline assignment: CDR1 MDHEN and CDR2 SYDVKM. V was clipped by 3 bases and J by 9 bases, with 21 bases between them. This CDR3 spans 16 amino acids. The CDR3: CASSFRITEASRPQHF. The DNA of the CDR3 is TGTGCCAGCAGTTTCAGAATCACAGAGGCCAGTCGGCCCCAGCATTTT.